The sequence of this T cell receptor (beta chain) was determined in a study of T cell repertoires in cytomegalovirus infection. The wider study: Public signatures in TCR beta pointed to CMV infection and matching HLA type.

From the reads, TCRdb called clonotypes with MiXCR, one entry per CDR3 protein. The repertoire consists of approximately 500,000 distinct CDR3 sequences, with 16% occurring once and the leading ten covering more than 20%. The V segment lost 0 bases and the J segment 8 bases; nucleotides outside the gene matches: 15. The CDR3 totals 17 residues. The germline CDR1 and CDR2 sequences are LNHDA and SQIVND (reference sequence). Overall study results and limits: Accumulated public TCR beta family frequency recognized individuals carrying CMV together with the relevant HLA. The study found HLA-C-restricted CMV-specific TCR beta clonotypes dominating the ex vivo response.

This clonotype has more than one count but fewer than ten. Its antigen is unknown. The sequenced sample consisted of CD8+ T cells from PBMCs. V gene TRBV19 combines with J gene TRBJ1-2; 7 positions agree with TRBD1. The source of this sequence is a human donor in good health (CMV status not recorded). Some clones in this sample may be carry-over from other donors' samples. The CDR3 is CASSIDPPRRQGEGYTF. The CDR3 region has the DNA TGTGCCAGTAGTATAGACCCCCCCCGCCGACAGGGAGAGGGCTACACCTTC. Based on the CDR3 plus reference TRBV19 and TRBJ1-2, the full variable domain is DGGITQSPKYLFRKEGQNVTLSCEQNLNHDAMYWYRQDPGQGLRLIYYSQIVNDFQKGDIAEGYSVSREKKESFPLTVTSAQKNPTAFYLCASSIDPPRRQGEGYTFGSGTRLTVV.